These 31 T cell receptor beta chains were sequenced from one sample in a study of shared clonotypes between healthy human individuals. Clones were read by immunoSEQ multiplex PCR, and TCRdb kept only the in-frame ones, dropping some. The data contain about 2.4 million clones, roughly 93% of them singletons. Sequencing was done on a sample of naive CD4+ T cells from PBMCs. Subset meaning: CD45RA+ positively selected. The origin of the receptors is a man younger than 35 in good health. Some clones in this sample may be carry-over from other donors' samples.

V gene TRBV28 combines with J gene TRBJ2-1; 12 nucleotides match TRBD2. This CDR3 region has 17 residues. Per germline, CDR1 MDHEN and CDR2 SYDVKM. After removal of 6 bases from V and 5 bases from J, the junction contained 11 bases not matched to a gene. CDR3 sequence reads: CASSYLLAGGPNNEQFF. The DNA of the CDR3 is TGTGCCAGCAGCTACCTCCTAGCGGGAGGGCCTAACAATGAGCAGTTCTTC.

The gene calls are TRBV5-1 and TRBJ2-7, with 8 bases that match TRBD1. The germline V gene encodes CDR1 SGHRS and CDR2 YFSETQ. This CDR3 is built from 14 residues. V shed 3 bases and J 3 bases; nucleotides not matched to a gene: 5. This CDR3 is CASSWTGKNYEQYF. The CDR3 DNA sequence: TGCGCCAGCAGCTGGACAGGGAAAAACTACGAGCAGTACTTC.

The V gene is TRBV27, the J gene TRBJ1-5; D is undetermined. The CDR3 runs to 18 residues. V lost 4 bases and J 2 bases, leaving 21 bases between the germline ends. CDR1 and CDR2 from the germline V gene are MNHEY and SMNVEV (reference sequence). The CDR3 sequence is CASSWRSGDSVGNQPQHF. Written as DNA, the CDR3 is TGTGCCAGCAGTTGGAGATCCGGGGATTCGGTGGGCAATCAGCCCCAGCATTTT.

V and J are TRBV9 and TRBJ2-3; 7 bases agree with TRBD2. This CDR3 has 14 amino acids. CDR1 and CDR2 (germline): SGDLS, YYNGEE. With 5 bases clipped from V and 6 bases from J, the junction kept 9 bases outside the gene matches. This CDR3 is CASRPTTSADTQYF. The CDR3 nucleotides read TGTGCCAGCAGACCCACAACTAGCGCCGATACGCAGTATTTT.

V is TRBV5-1 and J is TRBJ2-5; no reliable D call. In germline, CDR1 is SGHRS, CDR2 YFSETQ. The CDR3 loop spans 13 amino acids. The germline V and J ends were trimmed by 4 bases and 5 bases, with 12 bases remaining between them. CDR3 region: CASSPTVLETQYF. CDR3 in DNA: TGCGCCAGCAGCCCGACCGTTCTCGAGACCCAGTACTTC.

This sequence joins TRBV29-1 and TRBJ1-2; no reliable D call. V was cut by 3 bases and J by 7 bases, with 9 bases left in between. This CDR3 contains 11 residues. Per germline, CDR1 SQVTM and CDR2 ANQGSEA. CDR3 in amino acids: CSVDPDSGYTF. The CDR3 coding sequence is TGCAGCGTTGATCCGGACTCTGGCTACACCTTC. Full variable domain (rest looked up from reference TRBV29-1 and TRBJ1-2): SAVISQKPSRDICQRGTSLTIQCQVDSQVTMMFWYRQQPGQSLTLIATANQGSEATYESGFVIDKFPISRPNLTFSTLTVSNMSPEDSSIYLCSVDPDSGYTFGSGTRLTVV.

The chain combines TRBV5-1 with TRBJ2-4; a weak D match, TRBD1 (6 bases). CDR3 length: 13 amino acids. CDR1 is SGHRS, CDR2 YFSETQ, per germline. The V end was cut by 3 bases, the J end by 5 bases, with 9 bases between. DNA for the CDR3: TGCGCCAGCAGCTCGGGACAACAAAACATTCAGTACTTC. This encodes CASSSGQQNIQYF.

Only one count was recorded for this clone. The chain recombines TRBV6-5 with TRBJ2-5; 8 nucleotides line up with TRBD2. The germline CDR1 and CDR2 sequences are MNHEY and SVGAGI. The CDR3 contains 15 residues. V lost 4 bases to trimming and J lost 4 bases; unmatched junction nucleotides: 8. CDR3 amino acids: CASSLGLVAGETQYF. CDR3 sequence (DNA): TGTGCCAGCAGTTTGGGACTAGTTGCGGGAGAGACCCAGTACTTC.

The CDR3 DNA is TGTGCCAGCAGCCAACAGGTGGGGACAGTCTATGGCTACACCTTC. This gives the protein CASSQQVGTVYGYTF. The chain couples TRBV4-2 to TRBJ1-2; 7 nucleotides match TRBD1. CDR3 length: 15 amino acids. Per germline, CDR1 LGHNA and CDR2 YNFKEQ. Unmatched junction bases numbered 7, after V lost 2 bases and J lost 4 bases.

The gene calls are TRBV4-2 and TRBJ2-7; D might be TRBD1 or TRBD2, each matching 5 bases. CDR1 and CDR2 (germline): LGHNA, YNFKEQ. Trimming took 0 bases from V and 1 from J, leaving 16 bases between them. There are 17 residues in the CDR3. The CDR3 DNA sequence: TGTGCCAGCAGCCAAGAGTCTGGGGGATATGGGTCCTACGAGCAGTACTTC. This sequence encodes CASSQESGGYGSYEQYF.

The CDR3 bases are TGTGCCAGTAGTAAGGGGGGCTCGGGCCAAGAGACCCAGTACTTC. Amino acids: CASSKGGSGQETQYF. The V gene is TRBV19, the J gene TRBJ2-5, with D possibly called TRBD1 or TRBD2 (6 bases each). CDR3 length: 15 amino acids. Germline lookup yields CDR1 LNHDA and CDR2 SQIVND (reference sequence). Between the trimmed V and J ends, which lost 4 bases and 1 base, there was a span of 13 bases.

V gene TRBV5-8 combines with J gene TRBJ1-2, with 7 bases that match TRBD1. The CDR3 length is 15 residues. Germline V gives CDR1 SGHTS, CDR2 YDEGEE. Losses at the gene ends were 1 base for V and 2 bases for J; bases not matched to a gene: 5. The CDR3 is CASSLHTGANYGYTF. DNA of the CDR3: TGTGCCAGCAGCTTGCACACAGGGGCGAACTATGGCTACACCTTC.

This chain joins TRBV18 and TRBJ2-5; the D gene is possibly TRBD1 (6 bases). The CDR3 loop spans 13 amino acids. The V end lost 5 bases, the J end lost 3 bases, and 10 bases lay between the germline ends. Germline assignment: CDR1 KGHSH and CDR2 LQKENI. CDR3 nucleotide sequence: TGTGCCAGCTCATACGGACAGAAAGAGACCCAGTACTTC. Translating it yields CASSYGQKETQYF.

This clone was observed a single time. The chain recombines TRBV4-3 with TRBJ1-2, with 7 bases matching TRBD1. Germline values: CDR1 LGHNA, CDR2 YSLEER. V lost 0 bases and J lost 4; bases outside the gene matches: 5. CDR3 size: 15 residues. The CDR3 DNA sequence: TGCGCCAGCAGCCAAGATTTAGGACAGGTCTATGGCTACACCTTC. Its protein product is CASSQDLGQVYGYTF.

This sequence joins TRBV2 and TRBJ2-2; TRBD1 agrees at 8 bases. V dropped 6 bases and J dropped 3; count of bases not matched to a gene: 3. Germline V gives CDR1 SNHLY, CDR2 FYNNEI. The CDR3 spans 14 residues. The CDR3 DNA reads as TGTGCCAGCAGAAGGACAGGGTACACCGGGGAGCTGTTTTTT. It yields the protein CASRRTGYTGELFF.

Worth noting for this clone: Other nucleotide sequences from this sample produce the same CDR3. The CDR3 here is CSARANSPLHF. The CDR3 nucleotides read TGCAGTGCCAGGGCAAATTCACCCCTCCACTTT. The chain employs TRBV20-1 and TRBJ1-6, with a tentative D call TRBD1 (5 bases). The ends were cut back, 6 bases at V and 7 bases at J, with 7 bases in the middle. The germline V gene has CDR1 DFQATT and CDR2 SNEGSKA (reference sequence). The CDR3 runs to 11 residues.

The rearrangement links TRBV10-3 to TRBJ1-6, with 7 bases that match TRBD1. Trimming at V came to 6 bases and at J to 3 bases, leaving 5 bases not matched to a gene. CDR1 and CDR2 from the germline V gene are ENHRY and SYGVKD. The CDR3 length is 15 residues. CDR3 sequence reads: CAIRAGTDYNSPLHF. The DNA of the CDR3 is TGTGCCATCAGGGCCGGGACAGACTATAATTCACCCCTCCACTTT.

V gene TRBV5-6 combines with J gene TRBJ2-1, with 8 nucleotides matching TRBD2. V was clipped by 5 bases and J by 7 bases; unmatched bases: 14. CDR3 size: 16 residues. Germline CDR1 SGHDT, CDR2 YYEEEE. The CDR3 DNA reads as TGTGCCAGCAGAGGACCCGGGACTAGTTGGTTTAATGAGCAGTTCTTC. This translates into CASRGPGTSWFNEQFF.

In DNA, the CDR3 is TGTGCCAGCAGCTTAGCGGACAGGGTGCATGGCTACACCTTC. This codes for CASSLADRVHGYTF. This chain joins TRBV7-2 and TRBJ1-2; TRBD1 matches at 8 bases. The CDR3 extends over 14 amino acids. Germline CDR1 reads SGHTA; CDR2 reads FQGNSA. V was pared by 0 bases and J by 6 bases, with 3 bases of the junction left unmatched.

This rearrangement joins TRBV9 to TRBJ2-1; D may be TRBD2 (6 bases). The ends were cut back, 0 bases at V and 6 bases at J, with 16 bases in the middle. From germline, CDR1 is SGDLS and CDR2 YYNGEE. The CDR3 is 16 amino acids. In nucleotides, the CDR3 is TGTGCCAGCAGCGTAGAAACTAGCCCCCCGGGCAATGAGCAGTTCTTC. As protein: CASSVETSPPGNEQFF.

This chain links TRBV5-1 with TRBJ2-4; D call uncertain. The germline V gene encodes CDR1 SGHRS and CDR2 YFSETQ. The V end was cut by 4 bases, the J end by 1 base, with 9 bases between. This CDR3 region has 14 residues. CDR3 DNA: TGCGCCAGCAGCATAGATTACGCCAAAAACATTCAGTACTTC. Protein: CASSIDYAKNIQYF.

This clone has just one count. The chain links TRBV7-9 to TRBJ2-1; TRBD1 is a possible D gene (6 bases). Germline V gene lookup returns CDR1 SEHNR and CDR2 FQNEAQ (reference sequence). V lost 2 bases, J lost 0 bases, and 14 bases lay in between. The CDR3 runs 17 residues. The DNA for the CDR3 is TGTGCCAGCAGCTTACCGATGCAGGGGAGCTCCTACAATGAGCAGTTCTTC. Translating gives CASSLPMQGSSYNEQFF.

V is TRBV7-3 and J is TRBJ2-3, with TRBD2 identical over 9 bases. The CDR3 has 14 amino acids. Germline values: CDR1 SGHTA, CDR2 FQGTGA. The junction had 2 bases not matched to a gene; V was cut back by 1 base and J by 6 bases. This CDR3 is CASSLNAGGDTQYF. DNA for the CDR3: TGTGCCAGCAGCTTAAATGCGGGAGGGGATACGCAGTATTTT.

In regard to this clone: This CDR3 is also generated by other DNA sequences in the sample. The chain couples TRBV9 to TRBJ2-1; D not resolved. Trimming pared 4 bases from V and 0 bases from J, leaving 11 bases between. The CDR3 is made up of 15 amino acids. CDR1 is SGDLS and CDR2 is YYNGEE in the germline V gene. CDR3 region: CASSPTGSSYNEQFF. The DNA of the CDR3 is TGTGCCAGCAGCCCGACCGGAAGCTCCTACAATGAGCAGTTCTTC.

This clone was found a few times. This same CDR3 is encoded by further DNA sequences in the sample. The genes are TRBV5-1 and TRBJ1-1, with D possibly matching TRBD1 (5 bases). The CDR3 has 13 amino acids. Between the trimmed V and J ends, which lost 3 bases and 0 bases, there was a span of 6 bases. Germline V gives CDR1 SGHRS, CDR2 YFSETQ. CDR3: CASSSTVNTEAFF. CDR3 sequence (DNA): TGCGCCAGCAGCTCGACAGTGAACACTGAAGCTTTCTTT.

This chain links TRBV29-1 with TRBJ2-5; tentatively, D is TRBD1 (6 bases). Germline V gene data show CDR1 as SQVTM and CDR2 as ANQGSEA. The CDR3 loop spans 14 amino acids. Trimming removed 4 bases from V and 2 bases from J, with 14 bases in between. CDR3 bases: TGCAGCGTTGTCGCACAGGGCCGGCAAGAGACCCAGTACTTC. This sequence encodes CSVVAQGRQETQYF.

The rearrangement uses TRBV18 and TRBJ2-7, with D perhaps assigned TRBD1 or TRBD2 (5 bases each). V lost 2 bases and J 3 bases, leaving 11 bases between the germline ends. CDR3 length equals 14 residues. Per the germline V gene, CDR1 is KGHSH and CDR2 is LQKENI. CDR3 nucleotide sequence: TGTGCCAGCTCACCAAGCCGGGACCACTACGAGCAGTACTTC. Translation: CASSPSRDHYEQYF.

The V and J genes are TRBV30 and TRBJ1-6; D possibly corresponds to TRBD1 (6 bases). V was shortened by 4 bases and J by 8 bases, with 24 bases between the two germline ends. Per germline, CDR1 GTSNPN and CDR2 SVGIG (reference sequence). This CDR3 is 17 amino acids long. The CDR3 loop is CAWNWGSGGIVYSPLHF. The CDR3 DNA reads TGTGCCTGGAATTGGGGCTCCGGGGGCATTGTATATTCACCCCTCCACTTT.

The J gene is TRBJ1-5, the V gene TRBV7-2; tentative D call: TRBD1 (6 bases). Deletions cut 1 base from V and 2 bases from J, with 9 bases between. This CDR3 is built from 15 residues. From germline, CDR1 is SGHTA and CDR2 FQGNSA. The CDR3 region has the DNA TGTGCCAGCAGCTTAGTGGGGGCCGGCAATCAGCCCCAGCATTTT. It codes for CASSLVGAGNQPQHF.

Concerning this clone: This sample includes further DNA sequences coding for the same CDR3. The rearrangement links TRBV2 to TRBJ2-2; D is perhaps TRBD1 (5 bases). Trimming stripped 4 bases from V and 1 base from J, with 7 bases between. Germline CDR1 SNHLY, CDR2 FYNNEI. CDR3 length: 14 residues. This chain's CDR3 is CASSGQGNTGELFF. The CDR3 coding sequence is TGTGCCAGCAGTGGCCAGGGGAACACCGGGGAGCTGTTTTTT.

This chain's CDR3 is CASSFTGGGYNQPQHF. Written as DNA, the CDR3 is TGTGCCAGCAGTTTTACAGGGGGCGGCTACAATCAGCCCCAGCATTTT. The V and J genes are TRBV28 and TRBJ1-5, with TRBD1 matching 9 bases. V lost 3 bases and J lost 3; bases outside the gene matches: 6. Germline-derived CDR1 and CDR2 are MDHEN and SYDVKM. This CDR3 contains 16 residues.